This TCR beta chain was sequenced in a study of blood T cell repertoires in COVID-19. Study at large: The United States, Italy and Spain supplied acute and convalescent COVID-19 samples. T cells, B-cell-depleted T cells, or PBMCs supplied cDNA or gDNA.

As processed by the authors: Reference gene primer amplification gave nucleated cell count estimates. The protocol was immunoSEQ multiplex PCR, while the TCRdb copy is restricted to in-frame clones and leaves out a portion. D and trimming come from the DNA, and the V and J calls and clone size come from that table. The sample has roughly 74,000 clones, approximately 86% seen once. With 2 bases clipped from V and 1 base from J, the junction kept 4 bases outside the gene matches. The CDR3 length is 16 residues. Germline CDR1 KGHDR, CDR2 SFDVKD. The specimen was peripheral blood. J is TRBJ1-5 and V is TRBV24-1, with 7 nucleotides matching TRBD1. The source is an elderly woman with active or convalescent COVID-19. CDR3 bases: TGTGCCACCAGTGATTCACAGGGGCTGAGCAATCAGCCCCAGCATTTT. Its translation: CATSDSQGLSNQPQHF.